This T cell receptor beta chain was identified in a study of tumor-infiltrating lymphocytes in primary liver carcinoma. Study-wide results and limits: Tumor region pairs outstripped tumor-adjacent and tumor-blood pairs in overlap.

There are 15 residues in the CDR3. The V segment lost 3 bases and the J segment 12 bases; nucleotides outside the gene matches: 13. They got blood RNA out of unsorted whole blood and also pulled out germline DNA. Constant-region priming of 500 ng total RNA yielded TCR beta cDNA. Construction of TCR beta libraries relied on three successive nested multiplex PCR rounds employing slightly modified ARM-PCR. Investigators reported that the first two PCR rounds, at roughly 11 cycles each, used TRBV1-TRBV30 forward primers with a C-beta reverse primer. In TCRdb, the multiplex PCR reads were re-called with MiXCR into one record per CDR3 protein. Of approximately 330,000 distinct CDR3 sequences detected, around 60% appear once; the ten largest clones hold roughly 6%. This clonotype was recorded at least ten times. Its antigen is as yet unknown.

Sequenced: peripheral blood. V usage is TRBV12-3 or TRBV12-4 and J usage is TRBJ2-1, with 8 bases fitting TRBD2. This receptor was obtained from a man aged 35 to 55 with primary liver carcinoma and hepatitis B virus infection. The CDR3, as DNA: TGTGCCAGCAGTTTGGATGCGAATAGCGGGACTGGGCAGTTCTTC. Its protein product is CASSLDANSGTGQFF.